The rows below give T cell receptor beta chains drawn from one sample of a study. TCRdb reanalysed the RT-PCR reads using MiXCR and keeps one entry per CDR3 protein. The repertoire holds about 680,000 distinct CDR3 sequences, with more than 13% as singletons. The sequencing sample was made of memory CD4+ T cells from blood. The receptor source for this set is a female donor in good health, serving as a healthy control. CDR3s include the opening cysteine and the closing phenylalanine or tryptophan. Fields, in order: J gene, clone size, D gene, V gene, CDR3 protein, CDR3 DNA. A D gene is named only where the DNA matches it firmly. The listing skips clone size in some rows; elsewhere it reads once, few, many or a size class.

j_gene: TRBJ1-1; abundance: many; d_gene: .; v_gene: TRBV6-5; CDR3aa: CASISTGYPEAFF; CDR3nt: TGTGCCAGCATATCCACAGGGTACCCTGAAGCTTTCTTT
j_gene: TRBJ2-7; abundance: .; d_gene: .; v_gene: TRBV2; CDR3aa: CASSSSGILLEQYF; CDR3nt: TGTGCCAGCAGTAGCTCCGGGATTCTACTCGAGCAGTACTTC
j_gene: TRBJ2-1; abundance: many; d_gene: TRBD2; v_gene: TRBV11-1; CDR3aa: CASSLRGLAVSKVEQFF; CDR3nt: TGTGCCAGCAGCTTAAGGGGACTAGCGGTCTCGAAAGTCGAGCAGTTCTTC
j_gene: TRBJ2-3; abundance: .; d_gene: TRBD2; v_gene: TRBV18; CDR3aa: CASSPLAGGPEDTQYF; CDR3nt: TGTGCCAGCTCACCCCTAGCGGGAGGGCCCGAAGATACGCAGTATTTT
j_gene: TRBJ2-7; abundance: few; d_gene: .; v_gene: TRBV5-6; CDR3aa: CASSLEGWGRDEQYF; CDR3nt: TGTGCCAGCAGCTTGGAAGGGTGGGGTCGAGACGAGCAGTACTTC
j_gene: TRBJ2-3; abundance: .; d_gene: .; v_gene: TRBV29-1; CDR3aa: CSAVSGAFLDTQYF; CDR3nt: TGCAGCGCCGTGTCGGGGGCTTTCCTAGATACGCAGTATTTT
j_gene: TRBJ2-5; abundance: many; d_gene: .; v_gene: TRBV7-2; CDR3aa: CASSLELVQETQYF; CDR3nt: TGTGCCAGCAGCTTAGAGCTCGTCCAAGAGACCCAGTACTTC
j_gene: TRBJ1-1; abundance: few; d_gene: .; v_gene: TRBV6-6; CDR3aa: CASSTARGNTEAFF; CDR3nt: TGTGCCAGCAGCACAGCAAGAGGGAACACTGAAGCTTTCTTT
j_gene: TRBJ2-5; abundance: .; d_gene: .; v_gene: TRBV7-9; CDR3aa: CASGLRTGETQYF; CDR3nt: TGTGCCAGCGGCTTAAGGACGGGAGAGACCCAGTACTTC
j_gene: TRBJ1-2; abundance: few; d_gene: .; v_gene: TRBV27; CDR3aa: CASSLRRTEPYTF; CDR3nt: TGTGCCAGCAGCCTGAGGAGGACCGAACCCTACACCTTC
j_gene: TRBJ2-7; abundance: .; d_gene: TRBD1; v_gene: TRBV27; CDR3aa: CASRNLAGTGGYEQYF; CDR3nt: TGTGCCAGCAGAAATCTCGCCGGGACAGGGGGGTACGAGCAGTACTTC
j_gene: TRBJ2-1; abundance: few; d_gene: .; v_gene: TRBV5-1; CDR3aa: CASSSIVDIEQFF; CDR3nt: TGCGCCAGCAGCTCTATCGTCGACATTGAGCAGTTCTTC
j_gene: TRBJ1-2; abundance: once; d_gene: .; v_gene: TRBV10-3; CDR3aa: CAISEDSFYGYTF; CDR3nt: TGTGCCATCAGTGAGGATAGCTTCTATGGCTACACCTTC
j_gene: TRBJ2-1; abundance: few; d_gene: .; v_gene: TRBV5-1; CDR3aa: CASSPVGAYYNEQFF; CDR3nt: TGCGCCAGCAGCCCAGTGGGGGCCTACTACAATGAGCAGTTCTTC
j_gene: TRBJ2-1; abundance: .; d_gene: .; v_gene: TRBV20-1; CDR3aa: CSARNVVPSSYNEQFF; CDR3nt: TGCAGTGCTAGAAATGTAGTGCCTAGCTCCTACAATGAGCAGTTCTTC
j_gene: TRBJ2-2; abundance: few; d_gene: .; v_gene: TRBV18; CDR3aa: CASSRVGELFF; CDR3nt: TGTGCCAGCTCACGAGTCGGGGAGCTGTTTTTT
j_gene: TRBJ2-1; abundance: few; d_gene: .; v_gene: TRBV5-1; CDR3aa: CASSLESPEQFF; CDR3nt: TGCGCCAGCAGCTTGGAATCCCCTGAGCAGTTCTTC
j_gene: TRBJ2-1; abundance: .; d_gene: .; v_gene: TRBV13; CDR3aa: CASSLTGRGEGVTYNEQFF; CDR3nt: TGTGCCAGCAGCTTGACGGGCAGGGGAGAAGGAGTGACCTACAATGAGCAGTTCTTC
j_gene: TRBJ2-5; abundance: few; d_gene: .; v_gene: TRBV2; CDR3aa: CASSAILRVQETQYF; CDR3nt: TGTGCCAGCAGTGCAATCTTGCGGGTGCAAGAGACCCAGTACTTC
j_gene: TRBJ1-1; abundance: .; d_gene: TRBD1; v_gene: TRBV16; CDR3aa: CASSQNRGRNTEAFF; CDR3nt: TGTGCCAGCAGCCAAAACAGGGGGAGGAACACTGAAGCTTTCTTT
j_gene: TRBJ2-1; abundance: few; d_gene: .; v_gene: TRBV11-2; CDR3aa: CASSSRRADNEQFF; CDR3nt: TGTGCCAGCAGCTCCCGGAGGGCCGACAATGAGCAGTTCTTC
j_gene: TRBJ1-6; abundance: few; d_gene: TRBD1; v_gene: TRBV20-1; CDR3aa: CSALTGGAYNSPLHF; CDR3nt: TGCAGTGCCCTGACAGGGGGCGCCTATAATTCACCCCTCCACTTT
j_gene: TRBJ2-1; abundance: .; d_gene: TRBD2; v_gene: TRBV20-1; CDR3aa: CSAHTPGTSGLVKYNEQFF; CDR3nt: TGCAGTGCACATACCCCCGGGACTAGCGGCCTGGTTAAATACAATGAGCAGTTCTTC
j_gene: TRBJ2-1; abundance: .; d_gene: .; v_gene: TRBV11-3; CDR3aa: CASSPTRADYNEQFF; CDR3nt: TGTGCCAGCAGCCCTACCAGGGCGGACTACAATGAGCAGTTCTTC
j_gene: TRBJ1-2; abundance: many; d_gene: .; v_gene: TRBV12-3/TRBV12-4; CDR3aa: CASRLRSGYGYTF; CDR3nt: TGTGCCAGCAGATTAAGGAGCGGCTATGGCTACACCTTC
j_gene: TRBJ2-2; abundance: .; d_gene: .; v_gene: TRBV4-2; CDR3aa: CASSLNGGPGELFF; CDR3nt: TGTGCCAGCAGCCTTAACGGGGGTCCCGGGGAGCTGTTTTTT
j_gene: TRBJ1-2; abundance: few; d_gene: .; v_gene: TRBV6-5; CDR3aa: CASSYGGTSGYGYTF; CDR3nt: TGTGCCAGCAGTTATGGAGGGACCTCTGGCTATGGCTACACCTTC
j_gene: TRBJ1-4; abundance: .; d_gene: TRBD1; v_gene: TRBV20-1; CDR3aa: CSASQQGAWEKLFF; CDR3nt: TGCAGTGCTAGCCAACAGGGGGCGTGGGAAAAACTGTTTTTT